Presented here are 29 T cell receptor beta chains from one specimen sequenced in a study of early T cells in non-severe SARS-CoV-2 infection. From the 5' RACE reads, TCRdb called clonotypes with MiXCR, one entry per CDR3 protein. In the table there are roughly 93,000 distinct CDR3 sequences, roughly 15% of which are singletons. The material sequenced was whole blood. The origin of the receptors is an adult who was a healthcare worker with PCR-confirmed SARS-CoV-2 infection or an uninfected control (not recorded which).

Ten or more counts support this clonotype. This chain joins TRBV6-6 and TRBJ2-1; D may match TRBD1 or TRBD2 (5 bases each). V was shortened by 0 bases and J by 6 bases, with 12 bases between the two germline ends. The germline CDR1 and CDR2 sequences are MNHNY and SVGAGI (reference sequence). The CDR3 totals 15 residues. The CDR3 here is CASSYSRDGSNEQFF. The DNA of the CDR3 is TGTGCCAGCAGTTACTCGAGGGACGGTAGCAATGAGCAGTTCTTC.

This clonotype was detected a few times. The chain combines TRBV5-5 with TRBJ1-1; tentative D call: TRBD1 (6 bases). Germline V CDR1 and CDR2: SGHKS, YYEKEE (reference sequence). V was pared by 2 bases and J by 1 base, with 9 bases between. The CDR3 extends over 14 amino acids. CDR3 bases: TGTGCCAGCAGCTTAGGGACAACGAACACTGAAGCTTTCTTT. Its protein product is CASSLGTTNTEAFF. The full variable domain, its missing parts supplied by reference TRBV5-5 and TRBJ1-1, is DAGVTQSPTHLIKTRGQQVTLRCSPISGHKSVSWYQQVLGQGPQFIFQYYEKEERGRGNFPDRFSARQFPNYSSELNVNALLLGDSALYLCASSLGTTNTEAFFGQGTRLTVV.

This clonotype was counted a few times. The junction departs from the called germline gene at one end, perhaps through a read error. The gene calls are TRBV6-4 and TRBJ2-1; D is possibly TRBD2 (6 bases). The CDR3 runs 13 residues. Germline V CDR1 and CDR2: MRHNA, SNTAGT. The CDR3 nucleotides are TGTGCCAGCGCCTCGAAGGACTACCATGAGCAGTTCTTC. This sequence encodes CASASKDYHEQFF.

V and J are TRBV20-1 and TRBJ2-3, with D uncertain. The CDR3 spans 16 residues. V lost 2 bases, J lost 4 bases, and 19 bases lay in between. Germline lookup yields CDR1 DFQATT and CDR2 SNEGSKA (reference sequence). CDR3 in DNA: TGCAGTGCTAGACCCGTGTCCCAAATAGGCGCAGATACGCAGTATTTT. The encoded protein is CSARPVSQIGADTQYF.

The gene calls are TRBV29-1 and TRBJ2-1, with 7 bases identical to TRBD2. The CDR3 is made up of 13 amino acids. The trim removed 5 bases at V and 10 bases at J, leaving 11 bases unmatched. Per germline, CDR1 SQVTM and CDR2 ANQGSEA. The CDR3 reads CSVPRGGLEEQFF. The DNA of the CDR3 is TGCAGCGTTCCCCGCGGGGGTTTGGAAGAGCAGTTCTTC.

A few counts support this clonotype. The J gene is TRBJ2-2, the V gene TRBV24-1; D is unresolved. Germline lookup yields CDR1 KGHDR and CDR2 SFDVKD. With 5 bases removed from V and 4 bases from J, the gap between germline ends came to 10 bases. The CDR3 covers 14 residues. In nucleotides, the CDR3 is TGTGCCACCAGTGGGTGGGGTCCCACCGGGGAGCTGTTTTTT. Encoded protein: CATSGWGPTGELFF.

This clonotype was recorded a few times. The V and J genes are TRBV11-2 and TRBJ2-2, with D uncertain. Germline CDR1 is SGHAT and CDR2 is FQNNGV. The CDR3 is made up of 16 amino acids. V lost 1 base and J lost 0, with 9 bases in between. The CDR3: CASSLVLQSNTGELFF. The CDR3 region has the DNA TGTGCCAGCAGCTTAGTGTTACAGTCGAACACCGGGGAGCTGTTTTTT.

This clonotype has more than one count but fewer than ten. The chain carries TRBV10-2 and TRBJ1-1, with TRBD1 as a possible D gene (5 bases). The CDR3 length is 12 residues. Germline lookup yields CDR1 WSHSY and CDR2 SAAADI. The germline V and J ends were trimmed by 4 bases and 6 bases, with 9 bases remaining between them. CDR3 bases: TGCGCCAGCAGTGTACCGGGACCTGAAGCTTTCTTT. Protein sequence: CASSVPGPEAFF.

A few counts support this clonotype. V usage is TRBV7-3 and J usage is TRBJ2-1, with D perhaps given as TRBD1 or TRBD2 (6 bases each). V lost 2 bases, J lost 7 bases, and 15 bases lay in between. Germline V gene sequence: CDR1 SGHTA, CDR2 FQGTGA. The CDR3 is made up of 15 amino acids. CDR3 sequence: CASSLGRDKENEQFF. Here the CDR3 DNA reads TGTGCCAGCAGCTTAGGGCGGGACAAGGAAAATGAGCAGTTCTTC.

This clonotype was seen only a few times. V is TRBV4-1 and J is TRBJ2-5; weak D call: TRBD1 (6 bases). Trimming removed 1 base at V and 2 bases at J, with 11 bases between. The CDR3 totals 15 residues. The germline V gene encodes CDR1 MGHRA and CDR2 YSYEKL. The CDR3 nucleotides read TGCGCCAGCAGCCAAGTAGGGACAAAACAAGAGACCCAGTACTTC. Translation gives CASSQVGTKQETQYF.

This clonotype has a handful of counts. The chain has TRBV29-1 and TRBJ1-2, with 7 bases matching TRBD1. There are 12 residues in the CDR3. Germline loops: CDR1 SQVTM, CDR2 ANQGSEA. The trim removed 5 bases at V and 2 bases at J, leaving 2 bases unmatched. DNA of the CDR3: TGCAGCGTTAAGGACAGGAACTATGGCTACACCTTC. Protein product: CSVKDRNYGYTF.

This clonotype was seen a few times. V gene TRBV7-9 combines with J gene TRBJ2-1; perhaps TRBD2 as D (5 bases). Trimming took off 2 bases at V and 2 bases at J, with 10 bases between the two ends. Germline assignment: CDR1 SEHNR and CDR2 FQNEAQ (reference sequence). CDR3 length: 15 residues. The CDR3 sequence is CASSLHSGAYNEQFF. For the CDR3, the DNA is TGTGCCAGCAGCTTACACTCCGGGGCCTACAATGAGCAGTTCTTC.

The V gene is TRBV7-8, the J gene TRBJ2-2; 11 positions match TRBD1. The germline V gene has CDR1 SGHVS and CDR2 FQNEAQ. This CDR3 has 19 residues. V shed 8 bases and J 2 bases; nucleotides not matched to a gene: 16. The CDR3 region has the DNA TGTGCCAGCCGGCCTGAAAGGACAGGGGGCTTTAAAAACACCGGGGAGCTGTTTTTT. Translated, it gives CASRPERTGGFKNTGELFF. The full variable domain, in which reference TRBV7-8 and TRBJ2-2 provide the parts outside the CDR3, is GAGVSQSPRYKVAKRGQDVALRCDPISGHVSLFWYQQALGQGPEFLTYFQNEAQLDKSGLPSDRFFAERPEGSVSTLKIQRTQQEDSAVYLCASRPERTGGFKNTGELFFGEGSRLTVL.

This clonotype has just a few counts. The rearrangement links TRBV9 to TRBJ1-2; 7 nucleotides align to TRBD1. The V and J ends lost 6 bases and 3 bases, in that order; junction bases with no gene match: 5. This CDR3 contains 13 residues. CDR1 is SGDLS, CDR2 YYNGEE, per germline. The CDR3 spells CASTLGQDYGYTF. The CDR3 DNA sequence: TGTGCCAGCACCCTTGGACAGGACTATGGCTACACCTTC.

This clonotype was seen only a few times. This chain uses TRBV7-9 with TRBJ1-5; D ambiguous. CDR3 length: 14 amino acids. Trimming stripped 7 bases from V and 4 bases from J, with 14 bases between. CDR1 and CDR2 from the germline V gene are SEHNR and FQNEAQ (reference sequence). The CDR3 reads CASTSDGWNQPQHF. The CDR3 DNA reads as TGTGCCAGCACCTCCGACGGGTGGAATCAGCCCCAGCATTTT. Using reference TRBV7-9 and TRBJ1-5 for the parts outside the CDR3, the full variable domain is DTGVSQNPRHKITKRGQNVTFRCDPISEHNRLYWYRQTLGQGPEFLTYFQNEAQLEKSRLLSDRFSAERPKGSFSTLEIQRTEQGDSAMYLCASTSDGWNQPQHFGDGTRLSIL.

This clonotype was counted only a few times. The CDR3 DNA follows: TGTGCCAGCAGTCCAGGGTTAAATAGCAATCAGCCCCAGCATTTT. It translates to CASSPGLNSNQPQHF. V gene TRBV27 combines with J gene TRBJ1-5; a possible D gene is TRBD1 (5 bases). V lost 5 bases and J 0 bases, leaving 11 bases between the germline ends. This CDR3 has 15 amino acids. Germline V lookup: CDR1 MNHEY, CDR2 SMNVEV (reference sequence).

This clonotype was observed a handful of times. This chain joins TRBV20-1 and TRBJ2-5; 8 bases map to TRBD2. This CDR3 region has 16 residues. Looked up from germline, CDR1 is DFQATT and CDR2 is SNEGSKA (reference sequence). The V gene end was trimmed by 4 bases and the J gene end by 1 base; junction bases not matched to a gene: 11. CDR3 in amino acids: CSATRASGSLQETQYF. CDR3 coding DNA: TGCAGTGCTACAAGAGCAAGCGGGAGCCTCCAAGAGACCCAGTACTTC.

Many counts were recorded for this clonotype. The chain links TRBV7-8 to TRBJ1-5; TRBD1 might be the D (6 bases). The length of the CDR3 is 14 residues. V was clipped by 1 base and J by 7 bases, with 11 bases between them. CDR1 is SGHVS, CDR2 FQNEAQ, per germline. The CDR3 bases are TGTGCCAGCAGCTTAGTCAGGGGCGGGCAGCCCCAGCATTTT. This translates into CASSLVRGGQPQHF.

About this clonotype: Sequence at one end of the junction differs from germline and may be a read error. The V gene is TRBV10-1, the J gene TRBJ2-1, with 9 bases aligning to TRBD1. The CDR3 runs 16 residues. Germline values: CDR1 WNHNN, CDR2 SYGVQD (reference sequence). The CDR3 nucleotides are TGCGCCAGCAGCCCCTCTGGACAGGGGTCCTACAATGAGCAGTTCTTT. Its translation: CASSPSGQGSYNEQFF.

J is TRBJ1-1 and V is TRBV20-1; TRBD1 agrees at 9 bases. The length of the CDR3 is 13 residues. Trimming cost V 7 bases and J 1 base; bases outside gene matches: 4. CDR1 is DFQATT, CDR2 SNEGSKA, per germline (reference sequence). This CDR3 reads CSVQGAGNTEAFF. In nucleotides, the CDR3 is TGCAGTGTACAGGGGGCCGGGAACACTGAAGCTTTCTTT.

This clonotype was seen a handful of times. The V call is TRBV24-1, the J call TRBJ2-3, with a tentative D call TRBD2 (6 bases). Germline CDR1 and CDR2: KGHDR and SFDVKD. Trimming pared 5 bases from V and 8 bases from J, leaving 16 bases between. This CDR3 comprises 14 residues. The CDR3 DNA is TGTGCCACCAGTGTTGACGGGGGAAGAGGTACGCAGTATTTT. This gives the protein CATSVDGGRGTQYF.

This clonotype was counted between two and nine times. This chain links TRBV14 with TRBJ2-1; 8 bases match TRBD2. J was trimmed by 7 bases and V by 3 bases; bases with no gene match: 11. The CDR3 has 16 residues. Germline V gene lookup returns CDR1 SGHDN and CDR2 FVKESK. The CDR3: CASSHYTGLVANEQFF. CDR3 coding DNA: TGTGCCAGCAGCCACTACACGGGACTAGTTGCGAATGAGCAGTTCTTC.

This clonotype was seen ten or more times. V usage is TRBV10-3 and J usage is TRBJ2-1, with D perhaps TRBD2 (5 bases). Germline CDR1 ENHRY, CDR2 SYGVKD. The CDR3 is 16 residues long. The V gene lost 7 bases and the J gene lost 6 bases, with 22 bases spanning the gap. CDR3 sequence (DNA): TGTGCCATCATGAGGGAACAGACCTTTTATGCCAATGAGCAGTTCTTC. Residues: CAIMREQTFYANEQFF.

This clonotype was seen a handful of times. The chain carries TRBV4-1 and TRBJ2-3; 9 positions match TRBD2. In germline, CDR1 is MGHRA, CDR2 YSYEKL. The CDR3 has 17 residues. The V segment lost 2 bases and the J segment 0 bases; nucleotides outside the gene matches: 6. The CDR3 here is CASSQSRLAGSTDTQYF. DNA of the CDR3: TGCGCCAGCAGCCAATCCCGGCTAGCGGGGAGCACAGATACGCAGTATTTT.

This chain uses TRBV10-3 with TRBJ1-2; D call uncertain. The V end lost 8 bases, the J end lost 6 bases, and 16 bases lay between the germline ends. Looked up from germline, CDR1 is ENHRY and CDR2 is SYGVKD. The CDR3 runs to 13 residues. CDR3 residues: CAIWSVSRDGYTF. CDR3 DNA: TGTGCCATCTGGTCCGTCTCACGGGATGGCTACACCTTC.

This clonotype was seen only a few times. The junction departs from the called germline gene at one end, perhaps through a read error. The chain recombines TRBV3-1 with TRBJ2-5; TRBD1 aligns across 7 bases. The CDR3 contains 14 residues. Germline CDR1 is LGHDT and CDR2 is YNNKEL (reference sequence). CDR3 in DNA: TGTGCCAGCAGCCAAGGGTTGATCGCGACAGGGACCCTCTTC. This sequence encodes CASSQGLIATGTLF.

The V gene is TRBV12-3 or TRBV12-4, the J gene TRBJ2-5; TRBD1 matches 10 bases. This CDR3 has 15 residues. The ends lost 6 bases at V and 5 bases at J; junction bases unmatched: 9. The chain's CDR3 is CASRGDRGRVETQYF. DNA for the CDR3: TGTGCCAGCAGGGGAGACAGGGGGCGCGTTGAGACCCAGTACTTC.

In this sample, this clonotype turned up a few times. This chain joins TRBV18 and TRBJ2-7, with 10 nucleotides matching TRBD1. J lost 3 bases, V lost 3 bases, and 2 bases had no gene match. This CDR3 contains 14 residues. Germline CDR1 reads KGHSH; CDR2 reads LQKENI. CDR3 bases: TGTGCCAGCTCACCGGGACAGGGGATCTACGAGCAGTACGTC. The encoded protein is CASSPGQGIYEQYV.

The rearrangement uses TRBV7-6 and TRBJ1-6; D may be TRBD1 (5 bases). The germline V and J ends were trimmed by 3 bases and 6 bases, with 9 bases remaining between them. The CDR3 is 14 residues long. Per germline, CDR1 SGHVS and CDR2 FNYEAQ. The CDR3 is CASSLGQVNSPLHF. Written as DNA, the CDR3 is TGTGCCAGCAGCTTGGGGCAAGTTAATTCACCCCTCCACTTT. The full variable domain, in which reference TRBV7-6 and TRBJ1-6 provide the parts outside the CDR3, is GAGVSQSPRYKVTKRGQDVALRCDPISGHVSLYWYRQALGQGPEFLTYFNYEAQQDKSGLPNDRFSAERPEGSISTLTIQRTEQRDSAMYRCASSLGQVNSPLHFGNGTRLTVT.